The 6 T cell receptor beta chains given below trace back to one sample, sequenced in a study of blood T cell repertoires in COVID-19. The table came from immunoSEQ multiplex PCR; TCRdb's copy has only in-frame clones and leaves some out. The repertoire holds 250,000 or so clones, with about 90% as singletons. The sequencing sample was made of peripheral blood. Receptors were obtained from a woman in her sixties or seventies with acute or convalescent COVID-19.

This clone appeared once. V and J are TRBV24-1 and TRBJ1-5; no clear D. This CDR3 is built from 12 residues. The germline CDR1 and CDR2 sequences are KGHDR and SFDVKD. V lost 3 bases to trimming and J lost 9 bases, with 8 bases between them. The CDR3 DNA follows: TGTGCCACCAGTGATCCCCCAGGGCCCCAGCATTTT. Amino acids: CATSDPPGPQHF.

V usage is TRBV27 and J usage is TRBJ2-3, with D perhaps TRBD1 (5 bases). This CDR3 contains 15 residues. Trimming removed 6 bases from V and 5 bases from J, with 18 bases in between. Germline assignment: CDR1 MNHEY and CDR2 SMNVEV (reference sequence). The CDR3 coding sequence is TGTGCCAGCAGGAACGGCTGGGGCAGCCGAGATACGCAGTATTTT. As protein: CASRNGWGSRDTQYF.

This clone was seen only a few times. The CDR3 DNA is TGTGCCAGCAGCAAGGGTACAGGGTCTGGGGCCAACGTCCTGACTTTC. Translation: CASSKGTGSGANVLTF. The rearrangement joins TRBV7-9 to TRBJ2-6; D possibly corresponds to TRBD1 (6 bases). Germline V gene lookup returns CDR1 SEHNR and CDR2 FQNEAQ (reference sequence). The germline V and J ends were trimmed by 5 bases and 1 base, with 12 bases remaining between them. This CDR3 spans 16 amino acids.

V is TRBV12-3 or TRBV12-4 and J is TRBJ1-2, with D unresolved. The CDR3 is 13 amino acids. With 3 bases removed from V and 3 bases from J, the gap between germline ends came to 8 bases. Written as DNA, the CDR3 is TGTGCCAGCAGTTTTGGCAGGTACTATGGCTACACCTTC. Translating it yields CASSFGRYYGYTF.

Only a few counts were recorded for this clone. The CDR3 nucleotides are TGTGCCAGCAGTGCCTCCCAGGGTTCGGAGACCCAGTACTTC. Its translation is CASSASQGSETQYF. This chain links TRBV2 with TRBJ2-5, with a tentative D call TRBD1 (5 bases). CDR3 length: 14 amino acids. The ends were cut back, 4 bases at V and 5 bases at J, with 14 bases in the middle. Germline V gives CDR1 SNHLY, CDR2 FYNNEI.

The J gene is TRBJ1-5, the V gene TRBV30; TRBD1 might be the D (5 bases). CDR3 size: 16 residues. Trimming stripped 1 base from V and 0 bases from J, with 13 bases between. In germline, CDR1 is GTSNPN, CDR2 SVGIG (reference sequence). CDR3 DNA sequence: TGTGCCTGGAGTGGATATCAGGGAATTAGCAATCAGCCCCAGCATTTT. Translating gives CAWSGYQGISNQPQHF.